A single T cell receptor beta chain is shown here with its context. It lacks a known antigen. No base-level quality is on record; no much larger clone is a single base apart. Each collaborating institution followed its own protocols to collect whole blood in K2EDTA tubes. For TCRbeta analysis, collaborator samples were shipped as frozen whole blood, as isolated PBMCs, or as DNA extracted from either sample type. The sample originates from a study of blood T cell repertoires in COVID-19 (dated by TCRdb to about 2020). With regard to the full study: Samples from collaborators originated in the United States, Italy and Spain and spanned both the acute and convalescent phases of COVID-19. Subjects who had been exposed to COVID-19, were actively infected with it, or had recovered from it provided the deeply sampled blood TCRbeta repertoires that made up the dataset. The repertoires were released in a freely available public database meant as a resource for research on the immune response to SARS-CoV-2. Samples came from the ongoing ImmuneRACE study (first 160 participants) plus 1,254 subjects from 6 global collaborators. The sample metadata nearly always contained a de-identified subject ID, COVID-19 status, age in years and sex. The prospective study material was composed of cDNA or gDNA derived from T cells, B-cell-depleted T cells, or PBMCs. Where available, HLA class I and class II types were obtained from metadata supplied by the sample provider rather than from assay-based typing.

V is cut back by 5 bases and J by 0 bases, with 10 bases in the junction unmatched. From a lookup of the germline V gene (reference sequence), CDR1 and CDR2 are GTSNPN and SVGIG. The CDR3 covers 16 residues, taking in both the cysteine and the phenylalanine. The DNA shown is the 48-base CDR3, in frame from base 1. Overall study results and their limits: How much clinical and demographic metadata was included differed by source and by participant, and the metadata was provided uncurated.

TCRbeta CDR3 regions were amplified from genomic DNA using the immunoSEQ Assay, a bias-controlled multiplex PCR. Turning to the authors' computational methods: The number of nucleated cells in each sample was estimated by amplification of reference gene primers within the assay. To quantify the absolute abundance of each unique TCRbeta CDR3 rearrangement, sequence reads were collapsed and filtered. For each sample, productive Simpson clonality was calculated as the square root of Simpson's diversity index across productive rearrangements. TCRdb retrieved this table from immuneACCESS and kept in-frame rearrangements only. Not all clones are present; in checked studies, unresolved V genes account for under half, and no reason is known for the remainder. From that table come the V and J calls and clone size; the DNA was used to work out D and trimming. A total of 200,000 to 250,000 clones appear in this sample, over 70% of them only once. The top ten clones comprise roughly 2.9% of the sample.

The specimen was peripheral blood. The chain is assembled from TRBV30 and TRBJ1-3; 7 bases in the middle match TRBD1. This clonotype originated in a man in his fifties with active or convalescent COVID-19. The base sequence is TGTGCCTGGGATTCTAAGGGACAGATCTCTGGAAACACCATATATTTT. Its protein is CAWDSKGQISGNTIYF.